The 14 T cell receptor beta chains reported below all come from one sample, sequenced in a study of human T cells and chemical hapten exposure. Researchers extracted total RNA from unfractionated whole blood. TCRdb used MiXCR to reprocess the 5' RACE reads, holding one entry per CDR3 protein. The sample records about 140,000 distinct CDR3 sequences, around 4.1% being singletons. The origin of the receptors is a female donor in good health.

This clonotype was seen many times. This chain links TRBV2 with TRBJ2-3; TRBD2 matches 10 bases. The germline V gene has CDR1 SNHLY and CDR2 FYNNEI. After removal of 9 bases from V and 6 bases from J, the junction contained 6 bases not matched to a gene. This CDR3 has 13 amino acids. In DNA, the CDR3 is TGTGCCAGTTTCCTAGCGGGGGTGGATACGCAGTATTTT. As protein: CASFLAGVDTQYF.

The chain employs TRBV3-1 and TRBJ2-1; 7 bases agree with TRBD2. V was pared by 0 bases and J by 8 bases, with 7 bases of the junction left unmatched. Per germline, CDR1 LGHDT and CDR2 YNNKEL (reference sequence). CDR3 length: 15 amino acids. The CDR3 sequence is CASSQDRTRGDEQFF. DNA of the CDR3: TGTGCCAGCAGCCAAGACAGGACCCGGGGGGATGAGCAGTTCTTC.

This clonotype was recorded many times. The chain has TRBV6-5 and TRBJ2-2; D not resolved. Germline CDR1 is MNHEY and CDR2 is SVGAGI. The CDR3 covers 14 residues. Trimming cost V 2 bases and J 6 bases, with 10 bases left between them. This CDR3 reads CASSYVLVAGELFF. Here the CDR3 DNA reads TGTGCCAGCAGTTACGTTTTGGTTGCCGGGGAGCTGTTTTTT.

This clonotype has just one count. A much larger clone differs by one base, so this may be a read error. CDR3 amino acids: CASSLGPRDEQYF. CDR3 coding DNA: TGTGCCAGCAGCTTAGGGCCCCGCGACGAGCAGTACTTC. This chain links TRBV11-2 with TRBJ2-7; no reliable D call. V lost 1 base and J 5 bases, leaving 9 bases between the germline ends. Germline loops: CDR1 SGHAT, CDR2 FQNNGV. This CDR3 region has 13 residues.

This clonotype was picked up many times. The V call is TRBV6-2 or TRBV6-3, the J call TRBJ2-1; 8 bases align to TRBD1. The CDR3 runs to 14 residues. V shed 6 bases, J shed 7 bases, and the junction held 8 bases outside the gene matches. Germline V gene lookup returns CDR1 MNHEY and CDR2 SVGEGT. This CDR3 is CASSYWTGRNEQFF. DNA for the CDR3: TGTGCCAGCAGCTATTGGACAGGGCGAAATGAGCAGTTCTTC.

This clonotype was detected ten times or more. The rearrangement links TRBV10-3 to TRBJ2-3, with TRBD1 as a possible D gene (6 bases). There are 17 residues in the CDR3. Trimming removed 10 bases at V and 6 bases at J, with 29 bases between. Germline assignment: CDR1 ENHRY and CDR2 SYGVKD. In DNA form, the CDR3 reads TGTGCCACCAGAGGGATTCGGGGACAACGAGGCTCGGATACGCAGTATTTT. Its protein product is CATRGIRGQRGSDTQYF.

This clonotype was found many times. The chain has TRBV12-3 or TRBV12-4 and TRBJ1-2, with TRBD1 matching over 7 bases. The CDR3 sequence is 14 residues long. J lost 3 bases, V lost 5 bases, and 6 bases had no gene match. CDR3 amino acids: CASSPGQSDYGYTF. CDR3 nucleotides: TGTGCCAGCAGTCCGGGACAGTCAGACTATGGCTACACCTTC.

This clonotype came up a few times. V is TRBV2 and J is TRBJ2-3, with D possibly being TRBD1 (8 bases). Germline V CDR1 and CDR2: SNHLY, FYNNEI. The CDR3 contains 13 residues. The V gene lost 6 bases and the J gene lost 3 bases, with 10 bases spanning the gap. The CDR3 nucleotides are TGTGCCAGCAGACAGGGGGGGACAGATACGCAGTATTTT. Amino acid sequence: CASRQGGTDTQYF.

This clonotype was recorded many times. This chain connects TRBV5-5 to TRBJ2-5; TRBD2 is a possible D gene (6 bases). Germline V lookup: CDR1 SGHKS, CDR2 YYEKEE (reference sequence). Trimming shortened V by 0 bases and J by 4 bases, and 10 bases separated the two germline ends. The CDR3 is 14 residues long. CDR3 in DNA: TGTGCCAGCAGCTTGGTACGACTAGGAGAGACCCAGTACTTC. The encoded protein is CASSLVRLGETQYF.

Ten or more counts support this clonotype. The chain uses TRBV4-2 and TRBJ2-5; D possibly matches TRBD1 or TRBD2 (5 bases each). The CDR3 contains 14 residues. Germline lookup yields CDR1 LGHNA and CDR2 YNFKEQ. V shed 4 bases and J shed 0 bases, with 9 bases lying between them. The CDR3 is CASSLGTYQETQYF. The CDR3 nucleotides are TGTGCCAGCAGCCTCGGGACCTACCAAGAGACCCAGTACTTC.

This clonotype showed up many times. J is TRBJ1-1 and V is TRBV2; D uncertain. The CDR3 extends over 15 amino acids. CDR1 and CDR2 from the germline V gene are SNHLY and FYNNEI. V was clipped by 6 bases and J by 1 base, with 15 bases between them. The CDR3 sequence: CASRSYPGGNTEAFF. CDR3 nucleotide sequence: TGTGCCAGCAGATCTTATCCGGGCGGGAACACTGAAGCTTTCTTT.

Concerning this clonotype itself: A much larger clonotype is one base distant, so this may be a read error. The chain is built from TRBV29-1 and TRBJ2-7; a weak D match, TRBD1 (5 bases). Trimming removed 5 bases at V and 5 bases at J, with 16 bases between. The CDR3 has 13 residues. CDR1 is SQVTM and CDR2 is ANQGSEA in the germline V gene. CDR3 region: CSVSQGPADEQYF. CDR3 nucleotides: TGCAGCGTTAGTCAGGGTCCGGCCGACGAGCAGTACTTC.

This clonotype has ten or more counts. This CDR3 reads CASSSSRQVDYNSPLHF. The CDR3, as DNA: TGTGCCAGCAGTTCCTCTCGACAGGTCGACTATAATTCACCCCTCCACTTT. This chain links TRBV9 with TRBJ1-6; tentative D call: TRBD1 (6 bases). The CDR3 runs 17 residues. The V gene's germline CDR1 is SGDLS and CDR2 YYNGEE. V was pared by 5 bases and J by 3 bases, with 18 bases between. Full variable domain (missing parts from reference TRBV9 and TRBJ1-6): DSGVTQTPKHLITATGQRVTLRCSPRSGDLSVYWYQQSLDQGLQFLIQYYNGEERAKGNILERFSAQQFPDLHSELNLSSLELGDSALYFCASSSSRQVDYNSPLHFGNGTRLTVT.

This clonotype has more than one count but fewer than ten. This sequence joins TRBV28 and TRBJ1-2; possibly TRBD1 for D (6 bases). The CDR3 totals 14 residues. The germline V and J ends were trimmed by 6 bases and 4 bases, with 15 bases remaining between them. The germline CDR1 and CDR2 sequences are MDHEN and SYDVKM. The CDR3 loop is CASSTPGQLYGYTF. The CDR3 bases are TGTGCCAGCAGCACGCCCGGACAGCTCTATGGCTACACCTTC.